A selection of T cell receptor beta chains follows, all from one sample in a study of beta chain features in type 1 diabetes. Some clones are missing from TCRdb's copy, which holds only in-frame ones; the method was immunoSEQ multiplex PCR. Counted here are under 400,000 clones, approximately 12% occurring once; the ten biggest clones make up 0.0095% to 0.011%. Sequencing was performed on naive CD4+ T cells from blood. The receptors derive from a woman between 18 and 29 years old with type 1 diabetes. The CDR3 runs from the conserved cysteine through the conserved F or W. The order of the fields is CDR3 protein, CDR3 DNA, D gene, V gene, J gene, clone size. D genes are given only for firm matches. Part of the rows lack a size; the others show once, few, many or a class for expanded clones.

CAWSVGLAGWAYNEQFF	TGTGCCTGGAGTGTAGGCCTAGCGGGATGGGCCTACAATGAGCAGTTCTTC	TRBD2	TRBV30	TRBJ2-1	.
CASSLDSPGETQYF	TGTGCCAGCAGCTTAGATAGTCCGGGAGAGACCCAGTACTTC	.	TRBV11-2	TRBJ2-5	.
CASSLATGGQGEQYF	TGCGCCAGCAGCTTGGCGACAGGGGGCCAGGGAGAGCAGTACTTC	TRBD1	TRBV5-1	TRBJ2-7	.
CASSPPGGASTDTQYF	TGTGCCAGCTCACCACCGGGCGGGGCAAGCACAGATACGCAGTATTTT	.	TRBV18	TRBJ2-3	.
CASSLDQGYNSPLHF	TGCGCCAGCAGCTTGGATCAGGGCTATAATTCACCCCTCCACTTT	.	TRBV5-1	TRBJ1-6	.
CASSQGGYTGDEQFF	TGCGCCAGCAGCCAAGGGGGCTACACGGGAGATGAGCAGTTCTTC	.	TRBV4-3	TRBJ2-1	.
CASSLEGVNTEAFF	TGCGCCAGCAGCTTGGAGGGAGTGAACACTGAAGCTTTCTTT	.	TRBV5-1	TRBJ1-1	.
CASSLVRGLAGGETQYF	TGCGCCAGCAGCTTGGTGAGGGGACTAGCGGGAGGAGAGACCCAGTACTTC	TRBD2	TRBV5-1	TRBJ2-5	few
CASSPPGGQASEQFF	TGTGCCAGCAGCCCCCCGGGGGGGCAGGCGAGTGAGCAGTTCTTC	TRBD2	TRBV7-9	TRBJ2-1	.
CASSPNLAEGDTQYF	TGTGCCAGCTCACCAAATCTAGCGGAAGGAGATACGCAGTATTTT	TRBD2	TRBV18	TRBJ2-3	few
CASSAGNPPEKLFF	TGTGCCAGCAGTGCGGGAAACCCGCCCGAAAAACTGTTTTTT	.	TRBV2	TRBJ1-4	.
CASSLAGLQETQYF	TGTGCCAGCAGCTTAGCGGGCCTTCAAGAGACCCAGTACTTC	.	TRBV7-2	TRBJ2-5	few
CASSTLGGVDEFF	TGTGCCAGCAGTACCCTGGGAGGGGTTGATGAGTTCTTT	.	TRBV2	TRBJ1-1	.
CAWSGQGRVSLF	TGTGCCTGGAGTGGACAGGGGCGCGTCTCGCTATTT	TRBD1	TRBV30	TRBJ1-1	few
CASSTYPTEAFF	TGTGCCAGCAGCACCTACCCCACTGAAGCTTTCTTT	.	TRBV5-6	TRBJ1-1	once
CASSRGDLRYNEQFF	TGTGCCAGCAGTCGAGGCGACCTACGATACAATGAGCAGTTCTTC	.	TRBV25-1	TRBJ2-1	.
CASSSGTGTEAFF	TGTGCCAGCAGCTCAGGGACAGGGACCGAAGCTTTCTTT	TRBD1	TRBV7-9	TRBJ1-1	.
CASSLAPGPDTQYF	TGTGCCAGCAGCTTAGCCCCAGGCCCAGATACGCAGTATTTT	.	TRBV7-9	TRBJ2-3	few
CASSPEKRMAGANVLTF	TGCGCCAGCAGCCCCGAAAAGAGGATGGCGGGGGCCAACGTCCTGACTTTC	.	TRBV4-3	TRBJ2-6	.
CASSPGDLNTEAFF	TGTGCCAGCAGCCCAGGGGACCTCAACACTGAAGCTTTCTTT	.	TRBV4-2	TRBJ1-1	few
CASSDRESPPDSPLHF	TGCGCCAGCAGCGACCGGGAGTCCCCCCCGGATTCACCCCTCCACTTT	.	TRBV5-1	TRBJ1-6	.
CASSSSKGTGELFF	TGTGCCAGCAGTTCGTCTAAGGGGACCGGGGAGCTGTTTTTT	.	TRBV11-2	TRBJ2-2	few
CASSSLPGAPTDTQYF	TGTGCCAGCAGCTCCCTACCGGGAGCCCCCACAGATACGCAGTATTTT	.	TRBV7-3	TRBJ2-3	few
CASSPGQGINGYTF	TGTGCCAGCAGCCCCGGACAGGGGATAAATGGCTACACCTTC	TRBD1	TRBV27	TRBJ1-2	.
CASSLVPAGGYNEQFF	TGTGCCAGCAGCTTAGTTCCAGCGGGAGGGTACAATGAGCAGTTCTTC	TRBD2	TRBV13	TRBJ2-1	.
CASSKQGGRDGYTF	TGTGCCAGCAGCAAACAGGGTGGCAGGGATGGCTACACCTTC	.	TRBV9	TRBJ1-2	few
CASSFAGTGLEKLFF	TGTGCCAGCAGTTTTGCCGGGACAGGGCTTGAAAAACTGTTTTTT	TRBD1	TRBV25-1	TRBJ1-4	.
CSVNPPGQQETQYF	TGCAGCGTGAATCCCCCGGGACAACAAGAGACCCAGTACTTC	.	TRBV29-1	TRBJ2-5	few
CASSPLAGGVHEQFF	TGTGCCAGCAGCCCACTAGCGGGAGGGGTCCATGAGCAGTTCTTC	TRBD2	TRBV7-2	TRBJ2-1	.
CASSVEPGPDGYTF	TGTGCCAGCAGCGTAGAGCCGGGTCCGGATGGCTACACCTTC	.	TRBV9	TRBJ1-2	few
CASSLGYTGMHNSPLHF	TGTGCCAGCAGCTTAGGATATACAGGGATGCATAATTCACCCCTCCACTTT	.	TRBV7-9	TRBJ1-6	few
CASSYGGRETQYF	TGTGCCAGCAGTTACGGTGGGAGGGAGACCCAGTACTTC	.	TRBV6-5	TRBJ2-5	.
CASSPVESGSGYEQYF	TGTGCCAGCTCACCAGTCGAGAGCGGGAGTGGCTACGAGCAGTACTTC	TRBD2	TRBV18	TRBJ2-7	.
CASKDSGNTIYF	TGTGCCAGCAAGGACAGTGGAAACACCATATATTTT	.	TRBV6-6	TRBJ1-3	few
CASSVLAVSSYNEQFF	TGTGCCAGCAGCGTTCTAGCGGTAAGCTCCTACAATGAGCAGTTCTTC	TRBD2	TRBV6-4	TRBJ2-1	few
CASSLGGERETQYF	TGTGCCAGCAGCTTGGGTGGGGAGAGAGAGACCCAGTACTTC	.	TRBV5-4	TRBJ2-5	few
CATSRQDGSSYEQYF	TGTGCCACCAGCAGACAAGACGGGAGCTCCTACGAGCAGTACTTC	.	TRBV15	TRBJ2-7	few
CASSLGGAQAKNIQYF	TGTGCCAGCAGCCTAGGGGGGGCGCAAGCCAAAAACATTCAGTACTTC	.	TRBV28	TRBJ2-4	.
CASSASGNQPQHF	TGTGCCAGCAGCGCCTCGGGCAATCAGCCCCAGCATTTT	.	TRBV9	TRBJ1-5	few
CAWSENHLGYEAFF	TGTGCCTGGAGTGAGAACCACCTCGGGTATGAAGCTTTCTTT	.	TRBV30	TRBJ1-1	few
CATSRDQPANTGELFF	TGTGCCACCAGCAGAGATCAACCGGCGAACACCGGGGAGCTGTTTTTT	.	TRBV15	TRBJ2-2	few
CASSQDMVGLGYEQFF	TGCGCCAGCAGCCAGGATATGGTGGGGCTAGGGTATGAGCAGTTCTTC	.	TRBV4-1	TRBJ2-1	few
CASSLSVNEKLFF	TGTGCCAGCAGCCTAAGTGTTAATGAAAAACTGTTTTTT	.	TRBV7-2	TRBJ1-4	few